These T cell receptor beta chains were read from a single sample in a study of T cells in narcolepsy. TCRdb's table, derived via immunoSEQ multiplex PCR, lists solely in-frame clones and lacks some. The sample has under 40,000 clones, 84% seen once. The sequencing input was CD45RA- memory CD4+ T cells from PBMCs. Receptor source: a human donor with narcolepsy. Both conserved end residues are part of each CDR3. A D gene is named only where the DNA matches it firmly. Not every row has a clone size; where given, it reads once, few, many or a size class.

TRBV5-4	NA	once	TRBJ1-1	TGTGCCAGCACCCGGGGGGGACTATTCGCGGTGAACACTGAAGCTTTCTTT	CASTRGGLFAVNTEAFF
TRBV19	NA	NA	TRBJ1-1	TGTGCCAGTATTCGGGAGAAGAACACTGAAGCTTTCTTT	CASIREKNTEAFF
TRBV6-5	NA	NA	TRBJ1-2	TGTGCCAGCAGGCGCCGACCCGCTGGCTACACCTTC	CASRRRPAGYTF
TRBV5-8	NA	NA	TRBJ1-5	TGTGCCAGCAGCTCCGCGAACGGGATAGCCCAGCCCCAGCATTTT	CASSSANGIAQPQHF
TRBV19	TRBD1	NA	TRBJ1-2	TGTGCCAGTAGTATGGGGACAGGCCTCGGGGGCTACACCTTC	CASSMGTGLGGYTF
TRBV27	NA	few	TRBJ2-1	TGTGCCAGCAGTTTAGTGGGTGAAGAGGGGCACTATGAGCAGTTCTTC	CASSLVGEEGHYEQFF
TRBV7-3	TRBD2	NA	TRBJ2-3	TGTGCCAGCAGCTTGACTGGACTAGGGCATAGCACAGATACGCAGTATTTT	CASSLTGLGHSTDTQYF
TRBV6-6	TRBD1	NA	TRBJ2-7	TGTGCCAGCAGTTCTAGGGGACAGAGCTCCTACGAGCAGTACTTC	CASSSRGQSSYEQYF
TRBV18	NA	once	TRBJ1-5	TGTGCCAGCTCACCAGGCAGAAACAATCAGCCCCAGCATTTT	CASSPGRNNQPQHF
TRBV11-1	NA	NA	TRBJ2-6	TGTGCCAGCAGCTCGGACTGGCTCGGCGTCCTGACTTTC	CASSSDWLGVLTF
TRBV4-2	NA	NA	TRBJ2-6	TGTGCCAGCAGCCAAGAGGGCGGGGGCAGGGGGCGCCTTGGGGCCAACGTCCTGACTTTC	CASSQEGGGRGRLGANVLTF
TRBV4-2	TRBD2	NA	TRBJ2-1	TGTGCCAGCAGCCAAGCCGTTAGCGGGGGGGGTTATGAGCAGTTCTTC	CASSQAVSGGGYEQFF
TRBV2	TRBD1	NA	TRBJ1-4	TGTGCCAGCAGTCCTCTGGACAGGGTTGGTGAAAAACTGTTTTTT	CASSPLDRVGEKLFF
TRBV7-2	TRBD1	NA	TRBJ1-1	TGTGCCAGCAGCTTCGGACAGGCGAACACTGAAGCTTTCTTT	CASSFGQANTEAFF
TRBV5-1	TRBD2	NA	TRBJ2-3	TGCGCCAGCAGCTTGCAGGGACTAGCGGGGGGTAACACAGATACGCAGTATTTT	CASSLQGLAGGNTDTQYF
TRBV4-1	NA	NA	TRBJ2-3	TGCGCCAGCAGCCAAGAATATGGCGGGGCCAGCACAGATACGCAGTATTTT	CASSQEYGGASTDTQYF
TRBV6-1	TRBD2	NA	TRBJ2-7	TGTGCCAGCAGACGCTCGGAGCGGGGGTTTTACGAGCAGTACTTC	CASRRSERGFYEQYF
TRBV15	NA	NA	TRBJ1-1	TGTGCCACCAGCAGGCGAGGGGAGACTGAAGCTTTCTTT	CATSRRGETEAFF
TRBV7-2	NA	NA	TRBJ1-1	TGTGCCAGCAGGTTGGGGTCCACTCTGAACACTGAAGCTTTCTTT	CASRLGSTLNTEAFF
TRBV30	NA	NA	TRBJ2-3	TGTGCCTGGGGGGCGGGGTGGACAGATACGCAGTATTTT	CAWGAGWTDTQYF
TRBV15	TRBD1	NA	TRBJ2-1	TGTGCCACCAGCCCCCGACAGGGAGTCTACAATGAGCAGTTCTTC	CATSPRQGVYNEQFF
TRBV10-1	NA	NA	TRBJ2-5	TGCGCCAGCAGTAATGGACTGGAGACCCAGTACTTC	CASSNGLETQYF
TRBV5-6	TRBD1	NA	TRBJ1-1	TGTACCAGCAGCAATGTACAGGGGAGGAACACTGAAGCTTTCTTT	CTSSNVQGRNTEAFF
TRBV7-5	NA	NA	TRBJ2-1	TGTGCCAGAAGCCGTGGCGGCAATGAGCAGTTCTTC	CARSRGGNEQFF
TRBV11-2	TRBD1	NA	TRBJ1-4	TGTGCCAGCAGCTTAGGCACGCCGGGACAGGGGGGAAAACTGTTTTTT	CASSLGTPGQGGKLFF